This TCR beta chain was observed in a study of PD-1 blockade in mismatch repair-deficient tumors. Study in general: All were previously treated, progressing patients with approximately 11 mismatch repair-deficient cancer types.

The method was immunoSEQ multiplex PCR; TCRdb's version includes in-frame clones alone and lacks a portion of them. The table records fewer than 100,000 clones, approximately 81% of them present only once. The CDR3 loop spans 15 amino acids. With 6 bases clipped from V and 4 bases from J, the junction kept 10 bases outside the gene matches. Germline V gives CDR1 MNHEY, CDR2 SVGAGI. PCR or immunohistochemistry showed mismatch repair deficiency in every enrolled patient. The TCR-sequenced patients were three responders to pembrolizumab. This clone was detected only a few times. The receptor was isolated from an adult with mismatch repair-deficient cancer. The chain is built from TRBV6-5 and TRBJ2-7; 9 bases are a match to TRBD1. Sequencing used peripheral blood, obtained 12 weeks after starting pembrolizumab. The CDR3 region has the DNA TGTGCCAGCAGGACCCCGGGACAGGGATCTTACGAGCAGTACTTC. Protein product: CASRTPGQGSYEQYF.